This T cell receptor (beta chain) was profiled in a study of metastatic and nonmetastatic thyroid tumors (dated by TCRdb to about 2020). About the study as a whole: The researchers compared repertoires between peripheral blood samples and tumor or nodule tissue samples from patients with malignant or benign thyroid disease. The investigation overall reported the following: TCR beta diversity was reported as significantly higher in malignant tumors than in benign nodules, in both blood and tumor samples.

No patient had received any treatment before thyroid surgery. The study retrospectively analysed patient clinical samples collected from about 2011 to 2018 using T-cell receptor beta sequencing. Trimming removed 3 bases from V and 2 bases from J; the gene matches leave 2 bases unexplained. CDR1 and CDR2 are read off the germline V gene as SNHLY and FYNNEI. Spanning cysteine to phenylalanine, the CDR3 consists of 15 amino acids. Of the read, only the CDR3 DNA is kept; its 45 bases are in frame from base 1. Libraries were prepared through PCR. Sequenced on an Illumina HiSeq 4000. High-throughput sequencing was used to profile the CDR3 region of the TCR beta-chain in every patient. Processing in the source paper ran as follows. A classifier to discriminate distant-metastatic papillary thyroid cancer patients was built from CDR3 differences across clinicopathological groups. Repertoire diversity was assessed with the Shannon index, and tumor-blood repertoire similarity with the Morisita-Horn index. The raw public reads went through TCRdb reprocessing: fastp at Q25, MiXCR clone calling, in-frame beta chains kept. TCRdb's processing, not the authors' own work, is the source of the V and J calls. The sample table contains some 84,000 clones; only one count was recorded for 8.6% of them. The ten largest make up roughly 9% of the sample.

This clone was seen at least ten times. Its antigen target is currently unknown. The sample holds no much larger clone one base away, and base qualities are not on file. The rearranged chain carries TRBV2 and TRBJ1-5; a stretch of 9 junction bases matches TRBD1. The material sequenced was blood. This receptor was identified in a female donor with papillary thyroid cancer or a benign thyroid nodule (not recorded which). Some clones in this sample may be carry-over from other donors' samples. The DNA reads as follows: TGTGCCAGCAGTGATCGGACAGGGGGCAATCAGCCCCAGCATTTT. This encodes CASSDRTGGNQPQHF.